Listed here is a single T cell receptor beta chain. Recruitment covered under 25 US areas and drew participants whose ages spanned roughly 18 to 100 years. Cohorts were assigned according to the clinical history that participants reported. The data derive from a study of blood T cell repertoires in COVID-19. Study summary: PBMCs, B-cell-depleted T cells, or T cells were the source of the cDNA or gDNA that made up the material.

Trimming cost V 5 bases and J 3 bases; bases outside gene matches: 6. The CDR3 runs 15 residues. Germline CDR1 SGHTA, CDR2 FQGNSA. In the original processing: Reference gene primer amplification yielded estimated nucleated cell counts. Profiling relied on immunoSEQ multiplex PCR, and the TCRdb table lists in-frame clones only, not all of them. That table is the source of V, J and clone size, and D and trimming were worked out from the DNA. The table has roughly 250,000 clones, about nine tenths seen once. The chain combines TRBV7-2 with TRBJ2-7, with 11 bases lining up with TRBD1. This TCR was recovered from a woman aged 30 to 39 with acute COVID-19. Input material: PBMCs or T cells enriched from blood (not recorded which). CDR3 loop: CASSLGTGGFYEQYF. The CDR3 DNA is TGTGCCAGCAGCCTCGGGACAGGGGGTTTCTACGAGCAGTACTTC. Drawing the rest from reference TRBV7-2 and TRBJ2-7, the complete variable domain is GAGVSQSPSNKVTEKGKDVELRCDPISGHTALYWYRQSLGQGLEFLIYFQGNSAPDKSGLPSDRFSAERTGGSVSTLTIQRTQQEDSAVYLCASSLGTGGFYEQYFGPGTRLTVT.